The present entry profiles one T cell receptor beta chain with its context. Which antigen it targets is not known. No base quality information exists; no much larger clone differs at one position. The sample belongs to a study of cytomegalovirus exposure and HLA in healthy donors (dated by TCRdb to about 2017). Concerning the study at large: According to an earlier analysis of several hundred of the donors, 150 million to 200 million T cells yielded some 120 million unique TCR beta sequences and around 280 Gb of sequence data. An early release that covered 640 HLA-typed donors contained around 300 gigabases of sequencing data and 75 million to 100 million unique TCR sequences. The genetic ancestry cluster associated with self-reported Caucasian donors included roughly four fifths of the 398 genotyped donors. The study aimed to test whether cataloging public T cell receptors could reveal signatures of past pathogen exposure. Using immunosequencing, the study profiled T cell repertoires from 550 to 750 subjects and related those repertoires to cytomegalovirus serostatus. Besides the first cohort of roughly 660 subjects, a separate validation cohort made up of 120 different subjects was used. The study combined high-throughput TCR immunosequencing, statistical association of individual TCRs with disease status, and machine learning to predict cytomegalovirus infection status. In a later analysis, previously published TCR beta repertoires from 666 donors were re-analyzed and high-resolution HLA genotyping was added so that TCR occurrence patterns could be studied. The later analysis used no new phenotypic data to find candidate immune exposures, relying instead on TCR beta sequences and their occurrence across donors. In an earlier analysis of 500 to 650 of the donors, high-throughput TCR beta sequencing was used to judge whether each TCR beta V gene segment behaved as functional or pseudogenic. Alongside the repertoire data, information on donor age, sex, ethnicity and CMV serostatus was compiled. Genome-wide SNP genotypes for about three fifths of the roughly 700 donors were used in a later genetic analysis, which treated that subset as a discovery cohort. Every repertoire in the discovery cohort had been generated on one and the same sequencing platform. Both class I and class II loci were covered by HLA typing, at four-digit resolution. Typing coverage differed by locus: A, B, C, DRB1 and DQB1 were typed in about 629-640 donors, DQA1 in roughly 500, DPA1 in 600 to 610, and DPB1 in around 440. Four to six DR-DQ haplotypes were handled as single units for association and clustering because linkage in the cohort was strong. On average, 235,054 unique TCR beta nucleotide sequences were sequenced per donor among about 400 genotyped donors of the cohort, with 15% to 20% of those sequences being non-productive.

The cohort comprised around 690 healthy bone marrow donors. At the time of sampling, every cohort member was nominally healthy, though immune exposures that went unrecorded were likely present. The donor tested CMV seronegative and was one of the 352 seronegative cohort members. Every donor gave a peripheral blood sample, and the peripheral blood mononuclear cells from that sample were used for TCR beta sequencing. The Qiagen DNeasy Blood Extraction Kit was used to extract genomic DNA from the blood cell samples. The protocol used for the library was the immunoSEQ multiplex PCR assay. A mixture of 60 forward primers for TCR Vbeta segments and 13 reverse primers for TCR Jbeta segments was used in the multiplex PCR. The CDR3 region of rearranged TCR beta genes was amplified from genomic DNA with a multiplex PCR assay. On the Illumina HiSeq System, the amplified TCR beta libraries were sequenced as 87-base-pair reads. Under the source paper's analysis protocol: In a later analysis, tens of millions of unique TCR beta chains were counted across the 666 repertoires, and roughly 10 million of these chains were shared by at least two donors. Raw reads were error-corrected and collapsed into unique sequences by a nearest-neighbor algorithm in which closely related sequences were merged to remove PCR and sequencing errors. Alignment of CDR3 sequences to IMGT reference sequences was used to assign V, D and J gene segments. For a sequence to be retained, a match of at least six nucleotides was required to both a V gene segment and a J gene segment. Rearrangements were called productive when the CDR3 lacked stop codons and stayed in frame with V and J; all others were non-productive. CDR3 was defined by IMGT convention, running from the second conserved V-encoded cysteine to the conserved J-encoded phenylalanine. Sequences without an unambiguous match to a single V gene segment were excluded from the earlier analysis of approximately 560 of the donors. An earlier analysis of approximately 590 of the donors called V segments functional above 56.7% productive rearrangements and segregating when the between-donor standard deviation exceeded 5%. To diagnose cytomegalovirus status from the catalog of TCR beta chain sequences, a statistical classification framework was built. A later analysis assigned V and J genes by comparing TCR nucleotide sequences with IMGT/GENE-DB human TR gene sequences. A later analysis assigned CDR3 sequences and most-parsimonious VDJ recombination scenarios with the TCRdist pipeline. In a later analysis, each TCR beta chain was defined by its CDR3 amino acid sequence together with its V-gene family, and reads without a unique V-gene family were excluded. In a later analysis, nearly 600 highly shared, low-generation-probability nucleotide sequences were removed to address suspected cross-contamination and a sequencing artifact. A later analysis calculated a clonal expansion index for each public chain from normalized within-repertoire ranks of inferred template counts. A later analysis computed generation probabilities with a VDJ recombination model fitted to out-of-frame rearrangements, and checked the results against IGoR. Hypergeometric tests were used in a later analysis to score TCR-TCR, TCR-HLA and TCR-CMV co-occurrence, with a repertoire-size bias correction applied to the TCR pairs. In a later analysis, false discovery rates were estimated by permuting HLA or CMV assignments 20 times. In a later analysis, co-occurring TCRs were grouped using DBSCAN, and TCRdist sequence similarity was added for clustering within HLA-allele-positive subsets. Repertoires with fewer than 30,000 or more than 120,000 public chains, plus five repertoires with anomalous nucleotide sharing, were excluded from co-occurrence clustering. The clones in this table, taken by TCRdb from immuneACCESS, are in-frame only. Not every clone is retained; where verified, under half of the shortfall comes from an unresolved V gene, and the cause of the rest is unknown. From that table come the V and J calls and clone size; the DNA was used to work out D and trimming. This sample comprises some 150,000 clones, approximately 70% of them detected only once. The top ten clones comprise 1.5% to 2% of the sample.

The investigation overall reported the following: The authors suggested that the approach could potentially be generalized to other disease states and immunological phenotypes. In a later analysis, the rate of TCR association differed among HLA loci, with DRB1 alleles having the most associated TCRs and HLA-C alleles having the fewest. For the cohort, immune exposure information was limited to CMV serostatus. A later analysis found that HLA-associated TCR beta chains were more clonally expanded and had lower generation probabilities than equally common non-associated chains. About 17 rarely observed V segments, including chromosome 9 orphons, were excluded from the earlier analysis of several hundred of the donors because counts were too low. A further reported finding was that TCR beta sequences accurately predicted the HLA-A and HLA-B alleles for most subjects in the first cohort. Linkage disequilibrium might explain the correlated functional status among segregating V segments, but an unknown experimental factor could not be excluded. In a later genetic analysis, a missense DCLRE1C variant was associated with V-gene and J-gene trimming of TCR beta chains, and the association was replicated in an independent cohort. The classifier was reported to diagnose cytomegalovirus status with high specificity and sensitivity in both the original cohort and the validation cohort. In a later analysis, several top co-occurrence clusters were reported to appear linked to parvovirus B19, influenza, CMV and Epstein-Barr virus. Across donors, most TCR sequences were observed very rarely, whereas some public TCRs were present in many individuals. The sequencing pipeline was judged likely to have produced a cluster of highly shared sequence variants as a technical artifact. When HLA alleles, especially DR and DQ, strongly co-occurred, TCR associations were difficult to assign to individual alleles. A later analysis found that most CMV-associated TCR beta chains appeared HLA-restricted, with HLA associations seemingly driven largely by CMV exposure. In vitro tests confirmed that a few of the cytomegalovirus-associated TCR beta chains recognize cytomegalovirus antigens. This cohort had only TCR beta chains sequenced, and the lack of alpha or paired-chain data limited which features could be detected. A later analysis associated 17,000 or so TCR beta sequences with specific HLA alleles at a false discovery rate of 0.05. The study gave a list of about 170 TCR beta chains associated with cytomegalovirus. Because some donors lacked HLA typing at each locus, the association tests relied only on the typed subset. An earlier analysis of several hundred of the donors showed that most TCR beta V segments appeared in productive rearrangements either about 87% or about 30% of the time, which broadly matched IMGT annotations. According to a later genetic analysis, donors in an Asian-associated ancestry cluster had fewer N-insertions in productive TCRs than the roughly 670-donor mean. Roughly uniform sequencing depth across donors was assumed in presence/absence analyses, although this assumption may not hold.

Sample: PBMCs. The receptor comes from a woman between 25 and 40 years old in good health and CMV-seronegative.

Here the CDR3 is given as CASSQRGPESANTGELFF. The DNA reads as follows: TGCGCCAGCAGCCAGAGGGGGCCGGAGTCAGCGAACACCGGGGAGCTGTTTTTT. The rearrangement joined TRBV4-1 to TRBJ2-2, and 7 bases in between align with TRBD1. Relative to germline, V is missing 3 bases and J is missing 0 bases, with 10 bases of the junction outside any gene match. The CDR3 has 18 amino acids, counting the end cysteine and phenylalanine. Only the CDR3 DNA is retained, 54 bases long and in frame from the first base. The CDR1 and CDR2 encoded by the germline V gene are MGHRA and YSYEKL.